The 9 T cell receptor beta chains presented below share a single source sample, sequenced in a study of naive and memory T cell subsets. The SP2 primer and nested alpha and beta constant region primers amplified ligated cDNA in four rounds. A single record per CDR3 protein comes from TCRdb applying MiXCR to the 5' RACE reads. The sample carries 55,000 to 70,000 distinct CDR3 sequences, 7.2% recorded once. The library had UMIs added by 3' ligation of an oligonucleotide to TCR cDNA. These receptors were obtained from a male donor in good health.

This clonotype was counted at least ten times. V gene TRBV12-3 or TRBV12-4 combines with J gene TRBJ2-7, with D maybe TRBD1 (7 bases). V was pared by 6 bases and J by 6 bases, with 12 bases between. The CDR3 loop spans 12 amino acids. In DNA, the CDR3 is TGTGCCAGCAGACCCCAGGGGGGCGAGCAGTACTTC. It specifies CASRPQGGEQYF.

This clonotype occurred a few times. This chain connects TRBV4-1 to TRBJ1-2, with D hard to call. Germline V lookup: CDR1 MGHRA, CDR2 YSYEKL. V was trimmed by 0 bases and J by 2 bases, leaving 13 bases between them. This CDR3 has 16 amino acids. The chain's CDR3 is CASSQEWSRPNYGYTF. In nucleotides, the CDR3 is TGCGCCAGCAGCCAAGAATGGAGCAGACCCAACTATGGCTACACCTTC.

This clonotype occurred many times. J is TRBJ2-4 and V is TRBV19; TRBD1 matches at 10 bases. Germline CDR1 is LNHDA and CDR2 is SQIVND (reference sequence). This CDR3 has 16 amino acids. Germline trimming cut 2 bases from V and 2 bases from J; bases unmatched to any gene: 3. The CDR3 is CASSIWDRGTKNIQYF. CDR3 bases: TGTGCCAGTAGTATATGGGACAGGGGTACCAAAAACATTCAGTACTTC.

This clonotype occurred many times. This rearrangement joins TRBV4-2 to TRBJ2-1; D not certain. The CDR3 runs 15 residues. The V and J ends lost 1 base and 12 bases respectively, with 19 bases between them. Per germline, CDR1 LGHNA and CDR2 YNFKEQ. The CDR3 region is CASSQAILPPSGQFF. The CDR3 DNA reads as TGTGCCAGCAGCCAAGCAATCCTACCCCCCTCGGGGCAGTTCTTC.

The chain is built from TRBV9 and TRBJ1-3, with a weak D call TRBD1 (6 bases). The CDR3 is 16 residues long. The V gene's germline CDR1 is SGDLS and CDR2 YYNGEE. V gave up 3 bases and J gave up 1 base, with 14 bases separating them. The CDR3 region is CASSAEQGGSGNTIYF. In DNA form, the CDR3 reads TGTGCCAGCAGCGCAGAACAGGGAGGATCTGGAAACACCATATATTTT.

This clonotype has only a few counts. The chain links TRBV14 to TRBJ2-2; D gene ambiguous. This CDR3 contains 13 residues. Germline V gene sequence: CDR1 SGHDN, CDR2 FVKESK. With 5 bases removed from V and 5 bases from J, the gap between germline ends came to 9 bases. The CDR3 coding sequence is TGTGCCAGCAGCGGGATTTTTACCGGGGAGCTGTTTTTT. Its translation is CASSGIFTGELFF.

This clonotype was seen more than once but under ten times. The chain uses TRBV19 and TRBJ2-5, with unresolved D. The germline V gene encodes CDR1 LNHDA and CDR2 SQIVND (reference sequence). The CDR3 extends over 17 amino acids. Trimming removed 9 bases from V and 2 bases from J, with 25 bases in between. The CDR3 coding sequence is TGTGCCAGAGTCCTTCTCCCTCCTGCAGTCCGTCAAGAGACCCAGTACTTC. Encoded protein: CARVLLPPAVRQETQYF.

This clonotype has at least ten counts. The chain links TRBV12-3 or TRBV12-4 to TRBJ1-1; a possible D gene is TRBD1 (5 bases). V lost 5 bases, J lost 1 base, and 11 bases lay in between. The CDR3 covers 14 residues. CDR3 sequence reads: CASSGTGPNTEAFF. The CDR3 nucleotides are TGTGCCAGCAGTGGTACAGGCCCGAACACTGAAGCTTTCTTT.

The V gene is TRBV5-6, the J gene TRBJ2-5; D is possibly TRBD2 (6 bases). Trimming took off 0 bases at V and 1 base at J, with 13 bases between the two ends. Germline V gives CDR1 SGHDT, CDR2 YYEEEE. The CDR3 spans 16 residues. CDR3 DNA sequence: TGTGCCAGCAGCTTGGGATTTGCGGGACTCCAAGAGACCCAGTACTTC. It is translated as CASSLGFAGLQETQYF.